The 25 T cell receptor beta chains listed next were all sequenced from one sample in a study of CD8+ T cells in alopecia areata. RNA was isolated and reverse transcribed to cDNA, the sequencing template. The protocol was immunoSEQ multiplex PCR, while the TCRdb copy is restricted to in-frame clones and leaves out a portion. The data show 100,000 to 150,000 clones, approximately 47% seen once. The specimen was NKG2D-low CD8+ T cells sorted from blood. The receptor set was obtained from a human donor with alopecia areata.

Comments on this clone: The junction shows a germline mismatch at one end, possibly a read error. This chain joins TRBV2 and TRBJ1-1; D remains ambiguous. This CDR3 contains 11 residues. The germline V gene encodes CDR1 SNHLY and CDR2 FYNNEI. CDR3 sequence reads: CASRENTEAFF. Here the CDR3 DNA reads TGTGCCAGCCGTGAGAACACTGAAGCTTTCTTT.

The CDR3 nucleotides read TGTGCCAGCAGTTTCGAACTTGGGGAGCAGTACTTC. It translates to CASSFELGEQYF. The V gene is TRBV28, the J gene TRBJ2-7; D call uncertain. CDR3 length: 12 amino acids. The germline V gene encodes CDR1 MDHEN and CDR2 SYDVKM. V was pared by 3 bases and J by 7 bases, with 10 bases between.

This chain connects TRBV7-9 to TRBJ2-5; 10 bases align to TRBD1. The CDR3 consists of 14 residues. Per germline, CDR1 SEHNR and CDR2 FQNEAQ (reference sequence). V lost 3 bases and J lost 5; bases outside the gene matches: 3. CDR3 DNA sequence: TGTGCCAGCAGCTTCCCGGACAGGGGGGAGACCCAGTACTTC. Residues: CASSFPDRGETQYF.

This chain links TRBV5-1 with TRBJ2-7, with D possibly being TRBD2 (5 bases). The CDR3 has 13 residues. Per germline, CDR1 SGHRS and CDR2 YFSETQ. Trimming took off 2 bases at V and 3 bases at J, with 9 bases between the two ends. Here the CDR3 DNA reads TGCGCCAGCAGCTTCGGCGGAGGCTACGAGCAGTACTTC. This translates into CASSFGGGYEQYF.

The chain carries TRBV29-1 and TRBJ1-2; D unresolved. The V end lost 5 bases, the J end lost 5 bases, and 15 bases lay between the germline ends. The CDR3 loop spans 13 amino acids. Germline CDR1 SQVTM, CDR2 ANQGSEA. The CDR3 DNA is TGCAGCGTTAGGTTCACAGAAAAATATGGCTACACCTTC. Its protein product is CSVRFTEKYGYTF.

V gene TRBV5-1 combines with J gene TRBJ2-7; D is uncertain. Germline lookup yields CDR1 SGHRS and CDR2 YFSETQ. The CDR3 is 13 amino acids. V was clipped by 0 bases and J by 3 bases, with 7 bases between them. The CDR3 loop reads CASSLGTDYEQYF. CDR3 in DNA: TGCGCCAGCAGCTTGGGGACGGACTACGAGCAGTACTTC.

In its sample, this clone was seen a few times. V is TRBV4-3 and J is TRBJ2-7; no clear D. The CDR3 runs to 16 residues. CDR1 is LGHNA and CDR2 is YSLEER in the germline V gene. Trimming took off 1 base at V and 2 bases at J, with 15 bases between the two ends. The CDR3 coding sequence is TGCGCCAGCAGCCAAGGTTACCGAACAGACCCCTACGAGCAGTACTTC. It is translated as CASSQGYRTDPYEQYF.

The rearrangement joins TRBV9 to TRBJ2-2; D ambiguous. CDR3 length: 12 amino acids. The V end was cut by 3 bases, the J end by 7 bases, with 7 bases between. Germline V gives CDR1 SGDLS, CDR2 YYNGEE. The CDR3 DNA follows: TGTGCCAGCAGCGAAGGCGGCGGGGAGCTGTTTTTT. Protein product: CASSEGGGELFF.

The CDR3 DNA reads TGTGCCAGCTCACCAAGTGATCCGGGGGCGAGCACAGATACGCAGTATTTT. Translating gives CASSPSDPGASTDTQYF. The rearrangement uses TRBV18 and TRBJ2-3, with D possibly being TRBD1 or TRBD2 (6 bases each). Germline CDR1 is KGHSH and CDR2 is LQKENI. The V end lost 2 bases, the J end lost 0 bases, and 15 bases lay between the germline ends. The CDR3 totals 17 residues.

In regard to this clone: The sample has other DNA sequences that encode this CDR3 too. The chain links TRBV29-1 to TRBJ2-1; D remains unclear. CDR3 length: 11 amino acids. The V and J ends lost 1 base and 8 bases respectively, with 6 bases between them. Germline-derived CDR1 and CDR2 are SQVTM and ANQGSEA. CDR3: CSVEGEDEQFF. CDR3 bases: TGCAGCGTTGAAGGAGAAGATGAGCAGTTCTTC.

This clone has a handful of counts. The chain links TRBV23-1 to TRBJ2-6, with unresolved D. TRBV23-1 carries the ORF label, with uncertain function. The CDR3 extends over 11 amino acids. Trimming cost V 8 bases and J 1 base, with 0 bases left between them. The CDR3 bases are TGCGCCAGCTCTGGGGCCAACGTCCTGACTTTC. Translated, it gives CASSGANVLTF.

The V gene is TRBV29-1, the J gene TRBJ1-1, with D perhaps matching TRBD1 (6 bases). CDR3 length: 14 amino acids. From germline, CDR1 is SQVTM and CDR2 ANQGSEA. V lost 6 bases and J 4 bases, leaving 18 bases between the germline ends. The CDR3 protein is CSVTPTGRGTEAFF. DNA of the CDR3: TGCAGCGTCACCCCTACAGGGAGGGGCACTGAAGCTTTCTTT.

The rearrangement uses TRBV4-2 and TRBJ2-1, with a weak D call TRBD2 (5 bases). The CDR3 covers 15 residues. Germline CDR1 is LGHNA and CDR2 is YNFKEQ. The V and J ends lost 0 bases and 6 bases respectively, with 12 bases between them. The CDR3 DNA follows: TGTGCCAGCAGCCAAGAGGTCTCCGAGGGCAATGAGCAGTTCTTC. Translating gives CASSQEVSEGNEQFF.

V usage is TRBV29-1 and J usage is TRBJ2-7; D unclear. CDR1 and CDR2 from the germline V gene are SQVTM and ANQGSEA. This CDR3 is built from 11 residues. V gave up 2 bases and J gave up 1 base, with 3 bases separating them. CDR3 in DNA: TGCAGCGTTGAAAAATCCTACGAGCAGTACTTC. Translated, it gives CSVEKSYEQYF.

The V call is TRBV25-1, the J call TRBJ1-2; D uncertain. Trimming pared 4 bases from V and 4 bases from J, leaving 13 bases between. The CDR3 contains 14 residues. Germline V gene lookup returns CDR1 MGHDK and CDR2 SYGVNS. The CDR3 is CASSGTAGGYGYTF. In DNA, the CDR3 is TGTGCCAGCAGTGGAACCGCCGGTGGCTATGGCTACACCTTC.

In this sample, this clone turned up a few times. V and J are TRBV14 and TRBJ2-5; D is ambiguous. The CDR3 spans 12 residues. The ends were cut back, 5 bases at V and 5 bases at J, with 9 bases in the middle. The germline CDR1 and CDR2 sequences are SGHDN and FVKESK. The CDR3 coding sequence is TGTGCCAGCAGCTCTCCCTACGAGACCCAGTACTTC. Amino acid sequence: CASSSPYETQYF.

This clone has a handful of counts. The chain carries TRBV29-1 and TRBJ2-1, with 7 bases matching TRBD2. With 1 base clipped from V and 5 bases from J, the junction kept 8 bases outside the gene matches. This CDR3 is 15 amino acids long. The V gene's germline CDR1 is SQVTM and CDR2 ANQGSEA. The CDR3 region is CSVEAWLAEDNEQFF. In nucleotides, the CDR3 is TGCAGCGTTGAAGCGTGGCTAGCGGAGGACAATGAGCAGTTCTTC.

The rearrangement uses TRBV30 and TRBJ2-2; 9 bases are shared with TRBD2. The CDR3 is 15 residues long. The germline gives CDR1 GTSNPN, CDR2 SVGIG (reference sequence). V shed 0 bases, J shed 3 bases, and the junction held 2 bases outside the gene matches. CDR3 in DNA: TGTGCCTGGAGTGTACAGCGGGAGGACACCGGGGAGCTGTTTTTT. This codes for CAWSVQREDTGELFF.

The chain joins TRBV27 to TRBJ2-1; 9 bases fit TRBD2. With 5 bases clipped from V and 5 bases from J, the junction kept 7 bases outside the gene matches. The CDR3 loop spans 15 amino acids. Germline V gene data show CDR1 as MNHEY and CDR2 as SMNVEV (reference sequence). CDR3 nucleotide sequence: TGTGCCAGCAGTCCGGGGACTAGCTACCACAATGAGCAGTTCTTC. Protein: CASSPGTSYHNEQFF.

This chain links TRBV27 with TRBJ2-4; the D gene is possibly TRBD2 (6 bases). The ends were cut back, 6 bases at V and 0 bases at J, with 9 bases in the middle. This CDR3 is built from 14 residues. In germline, CDR1 is MNHEY, CDR2 SMNVEV (reference sequence). The DNA for the CDR3 is TGTGCCAGCAGCATCGGGGGAGCCAAAAACATTCAGTACTTC. Amino acids: CASSIGGAKNIQYF.

The gene calls are TRBV29-1 and TRBJ1-1; D gene ambiguous. Trimming pared 5 bases from V and 7 bases from J, leaving 8 bases between. Germline CDR1 is SQVTM and CDR2 is ANQGSEA. The CDR3 totals 10 residues. DNA of the CDR3: TGCAGCGTTAGGCTAGTTGAAGCTTTCTTT. Translated, it gives CSVRLVEAFF.

The chain couples TRBV4-1 to TRBJ2-7; D ambiguous. Looked up from germline, CDR1 is MGHRA and CDR2 is YSYEKL. Trimming shortened V by 0 bases and J by 2 bases, and 8 bases separated the two germline ends. This CDR3 spans 14 amino acids. In DNA, the CDR3 is TGCGCCAGCAGCCAAGAAGATCCAACCTACGAGCAGTACTTC. It encodes CASSQEDPTYEQYF.

The genes are TRBV11-3 and TRBJ2-7, with D tentatively TRBD1 (6 bases). Germline assignment: CDR1 SGHNT and CDR2 YENEEA. Trimming left V 2 bases short and J 6 bases short, with 20 bases between. The CDR3 consists of 16 residues. The CDR3 protein is CASSLIQERGSVEQYF. The CDR3 DNA follows: TGTGCCAGCAGCTTAATCCAGGAAAGGGGGTCCGTCGAGCAGTACTTC.

There are a few counts of this clone. The rearrangement links TRBV7-9 to TRBJ2-1, with 7 bases matching TRBD1. V gave up 4 bases and J gave up 9 bases; unmatched junction bases: 15. CDR3 length equals 16 residues. Germline lookup yields CDR1 SEHNR and CDR2 FQNEAQ (reference sequence). This chain's CDR3 is CASSSRDSHLSLEQFF. For the CDR3, the DNA is TGTGCCAGCAGCTCCCGGGACAGCCACCTTTCGCTTGAGCAGTTCTTC.

Worth noting for this clone: The germline gene is not matched at one end of the junction; a read error may be the cause. The rearrangement uses TRBV29-1 and TRBJ2-3; TRBD2 aligns across 8 bases. Germline CDR1 and CDR2: SQVTM and ANQGSEA. The CDR3 runs 14 residues. CDR3 protein: CSVEAGAPTDTQYF. In nucleotides, the CDR3 is TGCAGCGTCGAAGCGGGGGCCCCCACAGATACGCAGTATTTT.